This T cell receptor (beta chain) appears in the sequencing data of a study of blood T cell repertoires in COVID-19. Recruited during active infection, patients (from Seattle) were subsequently followed longitudinally. Data came from immunoSEQ multiplex PCR; TCRdb stores just in-frame clones and leaves some out. The sample comprises hundreds of thousands of clones, roughly nine tenths of which are singletons, and about 3% rests with the top ten. This clone was recorded only once. V lost 3 bases and J lost 0; bases outside the gene matches: 10. The CDR3 consists of 19 residues. CDR1 is MDHEN, CDR2 SYDVKM, per germline.

Sequenced material: peripheral blood. The source is a woman aged 25 to 45 with COVID-19, enrolled during active disease. This sequence joins TRBV28 and TRBJ2-2; 10 nucleotides agree with TRBD2. In nucleotides, the CDR3 is TGTGCCAGCAGTTTGGGTAAATCTAGCGGGGGCCCGAACACCGGGGAGCTGTTTTTT. Translated, it gives CASSLGKSSGGPNTGELFF.